Each of the 21 T cell receptor beta chains below was sequenced from the same sample in a study of cytomegalovirus exposure and HLA in healthy donors. It was with 60 Vbeta and 13 Jbeta primers that the PCR ran. Libraries were prepared by immunoSEQ multiplex PCR; TCRdb keeps only in-frame clonotypes and omits some of them. Of some 140,000 clones listed, roughly 83% are singletons. Material: PBMCs. The receptors originated from a man aged 35 to 55 in good health and CMV-seronegative.

The rearrangement uses TRBV19 and TRBJ2-7, with D possibly being TRBD1 (5 bases). Trimming cost V 3 bases and J 3 bases, with 9 bases left between them. This CDR3 spans 13 amino acids. Germline assignment: CDR1 LNHDA and CDR2 SQIVND (reference sequence). The CDR3 spells CASSIAGFYEQYF. CDR3 in DNA: TGTGCCAGTAGTATCGCAGGGTTCTACGAGCAGTACTTC.

This chain joins TRBV7-9 and TRBJ2-5; tentative D call: TRBD2 (6 bases). V was shortened by 5 bases and J by 4 bases, with 17 bases between the two germline ends. The CDR3 consists of 15 residues. The germline V gene has CDR1 SEHNR and CDR2 FQNEAQ (reference sequence). The CDR3 reads CASSPIPSSVETQYF. As DNA, the CDR3 is TGTGCCAGCAGCCCCATCCCCTCTAGCGTAGAGACCCAGTACTTC.

The V call is TRBV30, the J call TRBJ1-1, with TRBD1 identical over 7 bases. The germline V gene encodes CDR1 GTSNPN and CDR2 SVGIG (reference sequence). The CDR3 contains 14 residues. J gave up 1 base and V 3 bases, and 5 bases lay outside the gene matches. CDR3 nucleotide sequence: TGTGCCTGGAGCCGGGGACAGAAGAACACTGAAGCTTTCTTT. It codes for CAWSRGQKNTEAFF.

The rearrangement uses TRBV7-9 and TRBJ2-6; perhaps TRBD2 as D (6 bases). The length of the CDR3 is 16 residues. The germline gives CDR1 SEHNR, CDR2 FQNEAQ (reference sequence). Trimming removed 1 base from V and 2 bases from J, with 9 bases in between. This CDR3 is CASSLVGGTGANVLTF. DNA for the CDR3: TGTGCCAGCAGCTTAGTTGGGGGGACTGGGGCCAACGTCCTGACTTTC.

V and J are TRBV7-2 and TRBJ2-5, with D perhaps matching TRBD2 (8 bases). Germline CDR1 and CDR2: SGHTA and FQGNSA. Trimming removed 5 bases at V and 4 bases at J, with 17 bases between. The CDR3 spans 15 residues. The CDR3 DNA follows: TGTGCCAGCAGCATGGGACAGCGGGGGTCAGAGACCCAGTACTTC. It is translated as CASSMGQRGSETQYF.

As DNA, the CDR3 is TGTGCCAGCAGCTTGCTCGAGGGGGCCCTTTATAATTCACCCCTCCACTTT. Protein: CASSLLEGALYNSPLHF. The rearrangement joins TRBV5-6 to TRBJ1-6; 7 bases fit TRBD1. The germline CDR1 and CDR2 sequences are SGHDT and YYEEEE. J gave up 4 bases and V 1 base, and 8 bases lay outside the gene matches. CDR3 length: 17 residues.

This chain joins TRBV11-2 and TRBJ2-5; TRBD2 matches 9 bases. The trim removed 1 base at V and 3 bases at J, leaving 6 bases unmatched. Per the germline V gene, CDR1 is SGHAT and CDR2 is FQNNGV. This CDR3 contains 16 residues. The CDR3, as DNA: TGTGCCAGCAGCTTAGTGGTAGCGGGGGAAAAAGAGACCCAGTACTTC. This encodes CASSLVVAGEKETQYF.

V usage is TRBV30 and J usage is TRBJ2-1; D gene unclear. The length of the CDR3 is 13 residues. Germline CDR1 is GTSNPN and CDR2 is SVGIG (reference sequence). V dropped 0 bases and J dropped 6 bases, with 9 bases sitting between them. The CDR3 protein is CAWSVRGFNEQFF. CDR3 sequence (DNA): TGTGCCTGGAGTGTACGAGGTTTCAATGAGCAGTTCTTC.

The V call is TRBV5-1, the J call TRBJ1-6; D is undetermined. V was trimmed by 0 bases and J by 0 bases, leaving 10 bases between them. CDR1 is SGHRS and CDR2 is YFSETQ in the germline V gene. This CDR3 region has 17 residues. The CDR3 protein is CASSLGRQSSYNSPLHF. Here the CDR3 DNA reads TGCGCCAGCAGCTTGGGGCGGCAAAGCTCCTATAATTCACCCCTCCACTTT.

The V and J genes are TRBV15 and TRBJ1-6; possible D gene TRBD1, 6 bases. Germline CDR1 and CDR2: LNHNV and YYDKDF (reference sequence). V shed 0 bases and J shed 0 bases, with 9 bases lying between them. This CDR3 region has 17 residues. The CDR3 is CATSRDRGSSYNSPLHF. CDR3 nucleotides: TGTGCCACCAGCAGAGACAGGGGCAGCTCCTATAATTCACCCCTCCACTTT.

This rearrangement joins TRBV6-1 to TRBJ1-4, with 8 positions matching TRBD1. With V trimmed by 2 bases and J by 8 bases, 4 bases remained unmatched. Germline V gives CDR1 MNHNS, CDR2 SASEGT. CDR3 length: 14 amino acids. The CDR3, as DNA: TGTGCCAGCAGTGAACCGACAGGGGACGAAAAACTGTTTTTT. Protein product: CASSEPTGDEKLFF.

The rearrangement links TRBV30 to TRBJ2-1, with 15 bases that match TRBD2. Looked up from germline, CDR1 is GTSNPN and CDR2 is SVGIG (reference sequence). J lost 4 bases, V lost 0 bases, and 10 bases had no gene match. The CDR3 sequence is 19 residues long. Here the CDR3 DNA reads TGTGCCTGGAGTGTAAGAGGACTAGCGGGAGGGTTGCGGTACAATGAGCAGTTCTTC. Translated, it gives CAWSVRGLAGGLRYNEQFF.

This chain joins TRBV7-2 and TRBJ2-1; 11 nucleotides agree with TRBD2. CDR1 and CDR2 (germline): SGHTA, FQGNSA. The junction had 12 bases not matched to a gene; V was cut back by 1 base and J by 7 bases. The CDR3 is made up of 18 amino acids. The CDR3 loop reads CASSLDSGRASSSNEQFF. CDR3 bases: TGTGCCAGCAGCTTAGATAGCGGGAGGGCCAGTAGTTCTAATGAGCAGTTCTTC.

This clone has only one observation. This chain connects TRBV6-5 to TRBJ2-1; TRBD2 matches at 7 bases. This CDR3 region has 15 residues. After removal of 5 bases from V and 0 bases from J, the junction contained 4 bases not matched to a gene. CDR1 is MNHEY, CDR2 SVGAGI, per germline. The CDR3 region is CASSHPSGSYNEQFF. In DNA form, the CDR3 reads TGTGCCAGCAGTCACCCTAGCGGCTCCTACAATGAGCAGTTCTTC.

V gene TRBV10-1 combines with J gene TRBJ2-4, with D tentatively TRBD1 (5 bases). V lost 8 bases, J lost 1 base, and 15 bases lay in between. The CDR3 contains 15 residues. Germline V lookup: CDR1 WNHNN, CDR2 SYGVQD (reference sequence). The CDR3 nucleotides are TGCGCCAGCGAGTGCAGGGTGGGCGCCAAAAACATTCAGTACTTC. Translating gives CASECRVGAKNIQYF.

This chain joins TRBV11-2 and TRBJ1-6, with D unresolved. Per the germline V gene, CDR1 is SGHAT and CDR2 is FQNNGV. There are 12 residues in the CDR3. Trimming pared 0 bases from V and 13 bases from J, leaving 7 bases between. CDR3 sequence: CASSLDVGPLHF. CDR3 nucleotides: TGTGCCAGCAGCTTAGATGTCGGGCCCCTCCACTTT. Full variable domain (rest looked up from reference TRBV11-2 and TRBJ1-6): EAGVAQSPRYKIIEKRQSVAFWCNPISGHATLYWYQQILGQGPKLLIQFQNNGVVDDSQLPKDRFSAERLKGVDSTLKIQPAKLEDSAVYLCASSLDVGPLHFGNGTRLTVT.

This chain joins TRBV7-9 and TRBJ1-4, with 7 bases that match TRBD1. Germline V gene sequence: CDR1 SEHNR, CDR2 FQNEAQ (reference sequence). The V and J ends lost 5 bases and 4 bases, in that order; junction bases with no gene match: 4. This CDR3 region has 14 residues. CDR3 protein: CASSGGQINEKLFF. The DNA of the CDR3 is TGTGCCAGCAGCGGGGGACAGATTAATGAAAAACTGTTTTTT.

This chain joins TRBV4-3 and TRBJ2-1; the D is unclear. V was trimmed by 5 bases and J by 4 bases, leaving 9 bases between them. The CDR3 sequence is 13 residues long. Per the germline V gene, CDR1 is LGHNA and CDR2 is YSLEER. The CDR3 reads CASSSRHYNEQFF. Here the CDR3 DNA reads TGCGCCAGCAGCTCGAGACATTACAATGAGCAGTTCTTC.

The rearrangement joins TRBV19 to TRBJ1-2; D call uncertain. V was clipped by 3 bases and J by 6 bases, with 8 bases between them. Germline V gene lookup returns CDR1 LNHDA and CDR2 SQIVND (reference sequence). The CDR3 is 12 residues long. CDR3 in amino acids: CASSIGQHGYTF. The CDR3 nucleotides are TGTGCCAGTAGTATTGGGCAGCATGGCTACACCTTC.

The V call is TRBV7-9, the J call TRBJ2-1, with D possibly matching TRBD2 (5 bases). V lost 2 bases to trimming and J lost 5 bases, with 10 bases between them. This CDR3 has 14 residues. Per germline, CDR1 SEHNR and CDR2 FQNEAQ (reference sequence). The DNA for the CDR3 is TGTGCCAGCAGCTTAACGGAGAGGGACAATGAGCAGTTCTTC. Protein: CASSLTERDNEQFF.

With regard to this clone: An end of the junction does not agree with germline; a read error may underlie this. Other DNA sequences in this specimen translate into the identical CDR3. This sequence joins TRBV9 and TRBJ2-6; 7 bases agree with TRBD2. Germline V gene sequence: CDR1 SGDLS, CDR2 YYNGEE. The CDR3 has 18 residues. The CDR3 loop reads CASSVAGRESSGANVLTF. CDR3 in DNA: TGCGCCAGCAGCGTAGCTGGGAGGGAAAGCTCTGGGGCCAACGTCCTGACTTTC.